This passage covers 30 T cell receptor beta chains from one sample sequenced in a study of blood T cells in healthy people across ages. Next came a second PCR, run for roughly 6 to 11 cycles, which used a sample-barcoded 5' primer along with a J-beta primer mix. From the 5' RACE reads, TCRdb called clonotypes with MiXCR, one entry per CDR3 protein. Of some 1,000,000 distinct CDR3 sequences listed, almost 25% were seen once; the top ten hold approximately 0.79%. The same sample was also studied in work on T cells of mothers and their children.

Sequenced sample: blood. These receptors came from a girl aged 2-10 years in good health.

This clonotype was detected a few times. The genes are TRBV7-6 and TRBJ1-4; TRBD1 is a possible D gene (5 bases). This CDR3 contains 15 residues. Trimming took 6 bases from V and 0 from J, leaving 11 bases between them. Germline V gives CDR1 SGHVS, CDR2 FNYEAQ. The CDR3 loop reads CASRPTVATNEKLFF. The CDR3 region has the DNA TGTGCCAGCAGGCCGACAGTTGCAACTAATGAAAAACTGTTTTTT.

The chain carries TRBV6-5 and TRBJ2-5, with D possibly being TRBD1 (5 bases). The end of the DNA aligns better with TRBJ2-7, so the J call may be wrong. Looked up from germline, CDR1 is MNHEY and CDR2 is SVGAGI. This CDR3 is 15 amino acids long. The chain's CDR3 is CASSYDGASSYEQYF. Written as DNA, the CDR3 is TGTGCCAGCAGTTACGATGGGGCGAGCTCCTACGAGCAGTACTTC.

CDR3 in amino acids: CATSTPGLNTEAFF. CDR3 bases: TGTGCCACCAGCACCCCAGGGTTGAACACTGAAGCTTTCTTT. This chain connects TRBV15 to TRBJ1-1; possibly TRBD1 for D (5 bases). The germline gives CDR1 LNHNV, CDR2 YYDKDF (reference sequence). CDR3 size: 14 residues. V was clipped by 4 bases and J by 0 bases, with 9 bases between them.

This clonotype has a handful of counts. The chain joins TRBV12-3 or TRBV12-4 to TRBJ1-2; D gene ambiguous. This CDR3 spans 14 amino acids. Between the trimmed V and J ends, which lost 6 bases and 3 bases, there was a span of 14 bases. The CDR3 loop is CASRQGSTYYGYTF. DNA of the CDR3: TGTGCCAGCAGGCAAGGGTCTACTTACTATGGCTACACCTTC.

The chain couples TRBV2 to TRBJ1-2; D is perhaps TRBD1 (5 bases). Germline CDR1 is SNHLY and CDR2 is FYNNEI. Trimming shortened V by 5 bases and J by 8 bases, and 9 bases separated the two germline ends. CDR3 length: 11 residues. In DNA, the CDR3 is TGTGCCAGCAGTCAGTGGGACGGCTACACCTTC. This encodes CASSQWDGYTF. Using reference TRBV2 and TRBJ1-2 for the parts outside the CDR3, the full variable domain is EPEVTQTPSHQVTQMGQEVILRCVPISNHLYFYWYRQILGQKVEFLVSFYNNEISEKSEIFDDQFSVERPDGSNFTLKIRSTKLEDSAMYFCASSQWDGYTFGSGTRLTVV.

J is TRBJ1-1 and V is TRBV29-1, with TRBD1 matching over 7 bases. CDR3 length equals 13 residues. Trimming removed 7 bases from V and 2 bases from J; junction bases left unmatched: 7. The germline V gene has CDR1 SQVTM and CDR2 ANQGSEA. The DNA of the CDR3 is TGCAGCGGGTCCACAGGGGATAACACTGAAGCTTTCTTT. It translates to CSGSTGDNTEAFF. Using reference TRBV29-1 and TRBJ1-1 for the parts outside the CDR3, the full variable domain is SAVISQKPSRDICQRGTSLTIQCQVDSQVTMMFWYRQQPGQSLTLIATANQGSEATYESGFVIDKFPISRPNLTFSTLTVSNMSPEDSSIYLCSGSTGDNTEAFFGQGTRLTVV.

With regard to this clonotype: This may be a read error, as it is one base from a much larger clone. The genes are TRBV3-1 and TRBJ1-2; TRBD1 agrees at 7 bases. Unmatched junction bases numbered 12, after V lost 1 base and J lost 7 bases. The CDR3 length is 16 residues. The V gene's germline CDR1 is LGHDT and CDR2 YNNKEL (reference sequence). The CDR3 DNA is TGTGCCAGCAGCCAAGCGGGACAGCCTTCCACCTGTGGCTACACCTTC. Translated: CASSQAGQPSTCGYTF.

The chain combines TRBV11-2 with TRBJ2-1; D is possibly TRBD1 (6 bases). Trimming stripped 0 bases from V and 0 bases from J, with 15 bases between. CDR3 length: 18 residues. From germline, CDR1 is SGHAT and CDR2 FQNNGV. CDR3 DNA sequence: TGTGCCAGCAGCTTAGAGTGGGGGCCCCCTAGCTCCTACAATGAGCAGTTCTTC. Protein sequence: CASSLEWGPPSSYNEQFF.

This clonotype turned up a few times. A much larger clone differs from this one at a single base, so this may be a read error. The CDR3 sequence: CASTSDYEQYF. The DNA for the CDR3 is TGTGCCAGCACCTCGGATTACGAGCAGTACTTC. V usage is TRBV28 and J usage is TRBJ2-7; D remains ambiguous. There are 11 residues in the CDR3. Trimming stripped 7 bases from V and 4 bases from J, with 8 bases between. Germline V lookup: CDR1 MDHEN, CDR2 SYDVKM.

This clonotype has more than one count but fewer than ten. The CDR3 protein is CASSFPMGVADTYEQYF. In nucleotides, the CDR3 is TGTGCCAGCAGCTTCCCGATGGGGGTAGCGGACACCTACGAGCAGTACTTC. The V gene is TRBV7-6, the J gene TRBJ2-7; D might be TRBD2 (6 bases). CDR1 SGHVS and CDR2 FNYEAQ come from the germline V gene. CDR3 length: 17 residues. Between the trimmed V and J ends, which lost 3 bases and 2 bases, there was a span of 20 bases.

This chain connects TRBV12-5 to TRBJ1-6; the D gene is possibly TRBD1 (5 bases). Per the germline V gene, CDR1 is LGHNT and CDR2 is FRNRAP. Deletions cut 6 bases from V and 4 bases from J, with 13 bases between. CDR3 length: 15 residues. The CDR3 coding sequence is TGTGCTAGTGGCCGACCGACAGATTATAATTCACCCCTCCACTTT. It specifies CASGRPTDYNSPLHF.

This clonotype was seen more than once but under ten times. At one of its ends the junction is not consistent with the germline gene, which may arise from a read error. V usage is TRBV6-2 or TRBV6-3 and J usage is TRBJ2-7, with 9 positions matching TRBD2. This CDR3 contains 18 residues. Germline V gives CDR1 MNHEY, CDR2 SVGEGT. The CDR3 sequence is CASGLPSTGGLANYEQYF. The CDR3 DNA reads TGCGCCAGCGGATTACCTTCCACGGGGGGACTAGCAAACTACGAGCAGTACTTC.

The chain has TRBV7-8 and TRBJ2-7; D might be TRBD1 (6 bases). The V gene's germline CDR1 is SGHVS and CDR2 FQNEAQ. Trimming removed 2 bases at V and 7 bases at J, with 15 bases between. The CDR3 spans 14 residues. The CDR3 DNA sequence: TGTGCCAGCAGCTTACAGGGGATCCTTCGGGAGCAGTACTTC. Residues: CASSLQGILREQYF.

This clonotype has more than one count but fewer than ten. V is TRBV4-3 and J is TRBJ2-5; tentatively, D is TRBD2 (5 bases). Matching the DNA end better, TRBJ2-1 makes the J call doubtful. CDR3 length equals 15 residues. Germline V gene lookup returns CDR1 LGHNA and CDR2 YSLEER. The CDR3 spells CASSQDRAGHNEQFF. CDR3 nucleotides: TGCGCCAGCAGCCAAGATCGGGCGGGCCACAATGAGCAGTTCTTC.

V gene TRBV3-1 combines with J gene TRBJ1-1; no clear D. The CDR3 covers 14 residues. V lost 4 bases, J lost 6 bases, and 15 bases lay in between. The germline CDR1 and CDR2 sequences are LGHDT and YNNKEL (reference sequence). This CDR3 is CASSPNPWESEAFF. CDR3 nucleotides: TGTGCCAGCAGCCCCAACCCCTGGGAATCTGAAGCTTTCTTT. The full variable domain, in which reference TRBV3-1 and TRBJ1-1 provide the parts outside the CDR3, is DTAVSQTPKYLVTQMGNDKSIKCEQNLGHDTMYWYKQDSKKFLKIMFSYNNKELIINETVPNRFSPKSPDKAHLNLHINSLELGDSAVYFCASSPNPWESEAFFGQGTRLTVV.

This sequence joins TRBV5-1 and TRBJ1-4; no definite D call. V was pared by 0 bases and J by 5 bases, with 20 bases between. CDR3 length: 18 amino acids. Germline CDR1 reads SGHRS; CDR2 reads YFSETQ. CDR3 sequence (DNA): TGCGCCAGCAGCTTGGAACCGATTTTTGGACGGCTGAATGAAAAACTGTTTTTT. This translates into CASSLEPIFGRLNEKLFF.

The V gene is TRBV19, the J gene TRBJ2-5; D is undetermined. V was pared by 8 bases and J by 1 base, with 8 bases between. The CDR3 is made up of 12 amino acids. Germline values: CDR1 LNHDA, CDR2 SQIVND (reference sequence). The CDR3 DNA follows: TGTGCCAGTGGACGTACCCAAGAGACCCAGTACTTC. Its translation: CASGRTQETQYF.

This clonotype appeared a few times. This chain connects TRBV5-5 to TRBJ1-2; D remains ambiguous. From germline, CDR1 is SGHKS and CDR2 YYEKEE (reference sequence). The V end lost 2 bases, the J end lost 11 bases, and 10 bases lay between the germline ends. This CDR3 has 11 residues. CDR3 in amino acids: CASSFSARYTF. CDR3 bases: TGTGCCAGCAGCTTTTCGGCGCGGTACACCTTC.

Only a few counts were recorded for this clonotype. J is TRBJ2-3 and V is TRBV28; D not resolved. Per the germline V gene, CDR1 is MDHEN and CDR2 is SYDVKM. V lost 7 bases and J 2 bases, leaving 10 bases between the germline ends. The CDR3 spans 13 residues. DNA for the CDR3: TGTGCCAGCATCGATTCATACACAGATACGCAGTATTTT. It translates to CASIDSYTDTQYF.

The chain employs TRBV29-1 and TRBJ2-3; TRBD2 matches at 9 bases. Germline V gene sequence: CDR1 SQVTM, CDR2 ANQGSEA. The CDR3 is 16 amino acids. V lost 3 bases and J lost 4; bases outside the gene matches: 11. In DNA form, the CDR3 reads TGCAGCGTTGACAAGCCCAAGCGGGGGGTACCAGATACGCAGTATTTT. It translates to CSVDKPKRGVPDTQYF.

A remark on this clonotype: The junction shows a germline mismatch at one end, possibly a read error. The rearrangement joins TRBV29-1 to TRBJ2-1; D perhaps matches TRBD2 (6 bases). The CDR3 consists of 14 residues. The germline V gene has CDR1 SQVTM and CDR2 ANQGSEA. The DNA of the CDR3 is TGCAGCGTTGGGACTATAAACTCCCACAATGAGCAGTTCTTC. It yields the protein CSVGTINSHNEQFF.

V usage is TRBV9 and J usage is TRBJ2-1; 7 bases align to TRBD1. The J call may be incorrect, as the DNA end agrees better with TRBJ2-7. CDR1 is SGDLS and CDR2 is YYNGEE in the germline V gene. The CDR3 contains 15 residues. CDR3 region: CASSVNGQGAYEQYF. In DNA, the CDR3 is TGTGCCAGCAGCGTAAACGGGCAGGGGGCCTACGAGCAGTACTTC.

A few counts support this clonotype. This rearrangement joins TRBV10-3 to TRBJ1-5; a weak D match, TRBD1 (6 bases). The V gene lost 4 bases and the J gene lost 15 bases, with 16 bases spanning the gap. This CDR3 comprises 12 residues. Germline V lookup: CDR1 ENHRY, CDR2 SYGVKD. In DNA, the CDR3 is TGTGCCATCAGTGCGGACACAGGGACCTCGCATTTT. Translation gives CAISADTGTSHF.

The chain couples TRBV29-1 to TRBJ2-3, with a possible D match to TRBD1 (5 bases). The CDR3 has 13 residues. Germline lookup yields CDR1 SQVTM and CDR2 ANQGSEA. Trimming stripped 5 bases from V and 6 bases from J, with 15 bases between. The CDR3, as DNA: TGCAGCGTTATACTTTACAGGACCGATACGCAGTATTTT. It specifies CSVILYRTDTQYF.

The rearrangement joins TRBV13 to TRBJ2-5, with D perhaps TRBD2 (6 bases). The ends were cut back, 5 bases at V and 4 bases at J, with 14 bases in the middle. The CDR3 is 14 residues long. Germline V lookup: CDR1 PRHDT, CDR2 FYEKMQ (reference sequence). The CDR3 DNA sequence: TGTGCCAGCAGCCCCGGGACTTCCACAGAGACCCAGTACTTC. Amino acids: CASSPGTSTETQYF. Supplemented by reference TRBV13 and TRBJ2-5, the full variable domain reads AAGVIQSPRHLIKEKRETATLKCYPIPRHDTVYWYQQGPGQDPQFLISFYEKMQSDKGSIPDRFSAQQFSDYHSELNMSSLELGDSALYFCASSPGTSTETQYFGPGTRLLVL.

The CDR3 nucleotides read TGTGCTAGTGGTCAAGCGGACCGCCCCCATGAGCAGTTCTTC. Residues: CASGQADRPHEQFF. The chain carries TRBV12-5 and TRBJ2-7; tentatively, D is TRBD2 (5 bases). The J call may not be correct, given that the DNA end is closer to TRBJ2-1. CDR1 LGHNT and CDR2 FRNRAP come from the germline V gene. This CDR3 has 14 residues.

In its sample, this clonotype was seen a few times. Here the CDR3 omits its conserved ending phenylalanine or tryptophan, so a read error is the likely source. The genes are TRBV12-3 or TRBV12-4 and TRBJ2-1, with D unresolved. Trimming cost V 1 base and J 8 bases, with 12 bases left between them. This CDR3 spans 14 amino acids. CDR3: CASSLEVRRDEQFL. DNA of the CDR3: TGTGCCAGCAGTTTAGAGGTCCGTCGGGATGAGCAGTTCCTC.

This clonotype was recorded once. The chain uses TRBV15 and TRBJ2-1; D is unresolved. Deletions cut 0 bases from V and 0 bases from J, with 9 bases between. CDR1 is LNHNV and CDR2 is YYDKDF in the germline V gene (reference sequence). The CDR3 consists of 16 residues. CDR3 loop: CATSRDPELSYNEQFF. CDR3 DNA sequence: TGTGCCACCAGCAGAGATCCGGAACTCTCCTACAATGAGCAGTTCTTC.

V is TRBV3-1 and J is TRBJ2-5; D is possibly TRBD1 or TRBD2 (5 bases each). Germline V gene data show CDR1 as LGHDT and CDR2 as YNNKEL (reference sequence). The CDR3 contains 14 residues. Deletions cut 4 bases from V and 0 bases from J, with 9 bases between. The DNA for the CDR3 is TGTGCCAGCAGCCCCTGGGGGAACCAAGAGACCCAGTACTTC. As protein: CASSPWGNQETQYF.

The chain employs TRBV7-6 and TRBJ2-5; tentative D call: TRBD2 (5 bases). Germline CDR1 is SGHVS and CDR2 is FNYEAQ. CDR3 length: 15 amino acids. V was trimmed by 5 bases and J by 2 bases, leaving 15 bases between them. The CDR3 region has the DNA TGTGCCAGCAGCCGAGGCCCTTCGGGGCAAGAGACCCAGTACTTC. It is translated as CASSRGPSGQETQYF.